This record concerns one T cell receptor beta chain sequence. As yet, its antigen is unknown. This record comes from a study of T cell responses to AZD1222 COVID-19 vaccine. In the study overall: Investigators merged groups given second doses at roughly 4 or roughly 12 weeks.

General study findings and limits: The span of vaccine-associated CD4 TCRs extended across spike, with dominance at 160-218 and 743-854. Elevations in Spike-specific TCR breadth and depth followed administration of two AZD1222 doses. Within unmutated variant regions lay the reported targets of nearly half of spike-specific TCRs.

Repertoires were generated with immunoSEQ multiplex PCR, while TCRdb's copy carries only in-frame clones and drops some. This sample yields roughly 130,000 clones, of which 86% are seen a single time; approximately 12% belongs to the top ten. This sample comprised peripheral blood, obtained on day 0 of AZD1222 vaccination. This receptor was identified in an adult in good health.

The CDR3: CASSLEGQGVEQYF. CDR3 sequence (DNA): TGCGCCAGCAGCTTGGAGGGACAGGGTGTCGAGCAGTACTTC. V usage is TRBV5-1 and J usage is TRBJ2-7; 9 bases are shared with TRBD1. Germline V gene sequence: CDR1 SGHRS, CDR2 YFSETQ. Unmatched junction bases numbered 4, after V lost 0 bases and J lost 6 bases. The CDR3 consists of 14 residues. Combining the CDR3 with reference TRBV5-1 and TRBJ2-7 gives the whole variable domain KAGVTQTPRYLIKTRGQQVTLSCSPISGHRSVSWYQQTPGQGLQFLFEYFSETQRNKGNFPGRFSGRQFSNSRSEMNVSTLELGDSALYLCASSLEGQGVEQYFGPGTRLTVT.